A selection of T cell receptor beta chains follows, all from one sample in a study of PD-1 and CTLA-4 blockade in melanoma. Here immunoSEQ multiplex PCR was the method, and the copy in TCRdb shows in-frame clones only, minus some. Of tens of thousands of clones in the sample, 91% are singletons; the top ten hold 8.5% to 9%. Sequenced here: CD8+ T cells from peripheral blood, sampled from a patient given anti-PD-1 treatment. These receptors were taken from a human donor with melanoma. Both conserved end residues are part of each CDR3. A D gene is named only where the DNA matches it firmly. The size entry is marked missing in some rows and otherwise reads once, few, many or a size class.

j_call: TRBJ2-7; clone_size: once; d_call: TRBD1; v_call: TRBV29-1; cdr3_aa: CSVESDGQGYEQYF; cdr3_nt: TGCAGCGTTGAAAGCGATGGACAGGGCTACGAGCAGTACTTC
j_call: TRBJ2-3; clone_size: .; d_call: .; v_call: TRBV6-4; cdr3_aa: CASSDSDGSTDTQYF; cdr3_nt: TGTGCCAGCAGTGATTCGGACGGAAGCACAGATACGCAGTATTTT
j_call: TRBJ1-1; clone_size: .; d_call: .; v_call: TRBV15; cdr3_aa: CATSRERINTEAFF; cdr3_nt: TGTGCCACCAGCAGAGAACGGATAAACACTGAAGCTTTCTTT
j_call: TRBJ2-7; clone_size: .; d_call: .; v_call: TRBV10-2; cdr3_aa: CASAGYEQYF; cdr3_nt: TGCGCCAGCGCTGGCTACGAGCAGTACTTC
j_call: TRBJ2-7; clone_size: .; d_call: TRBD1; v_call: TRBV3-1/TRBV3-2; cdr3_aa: CASSQGTGLGYEQYF; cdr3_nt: TGTGCCAGCAGCCAGGGGACAGGGTTGGGATACGAGCAGTACTTC
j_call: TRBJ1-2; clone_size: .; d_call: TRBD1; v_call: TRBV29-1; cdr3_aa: CSVEDVTGARYGYTF; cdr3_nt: TGCAGCGTTGAAGACGTGACAGGGGCGAGATATGGCTACACCTTC
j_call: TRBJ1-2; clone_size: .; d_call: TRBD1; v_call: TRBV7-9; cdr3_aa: CASSPRTGKQNGYTF; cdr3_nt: TGTGCCAGCAGCCCCCGGACAGGGAAGCAGAACGGCTACACCTTC
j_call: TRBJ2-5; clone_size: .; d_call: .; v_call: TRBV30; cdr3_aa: CAWSVDGQETQYF; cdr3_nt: TGTGCCTGGAGCGTGGACGGGCAAGAGACCCAGTACTTC
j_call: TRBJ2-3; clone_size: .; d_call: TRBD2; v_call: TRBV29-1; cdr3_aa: CSVLAVFTDTQYF; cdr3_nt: TGCAGCGTGCTAGCGGTGTTCACAGATACGCAGTATTTT
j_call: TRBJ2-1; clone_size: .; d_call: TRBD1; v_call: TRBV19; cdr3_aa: CASSPNGDRVWDEQFF; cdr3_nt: TGTGCCAGTAGTCCGAACGGGGACAGGGTATGGGATGAGCAGTTCTTC
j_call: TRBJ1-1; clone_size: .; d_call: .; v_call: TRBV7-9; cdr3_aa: CASSLRQGSPEAFF; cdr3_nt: TGTGCCAGCAGCTTACGGCAGGGGAGTCCTGAAGCTTTCTTT
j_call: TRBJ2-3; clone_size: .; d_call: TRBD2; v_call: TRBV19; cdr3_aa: CASSTWTSGRGADTQYF; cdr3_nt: TGTGCCAGTAGTACTTGGACTAGCGGGAGAGGCGCAGATACGCAGTATTTT
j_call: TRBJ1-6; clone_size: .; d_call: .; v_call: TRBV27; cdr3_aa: CASSGGDWAVGTLHF; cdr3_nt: TGTGCCAGCAGTGGGGGTGATTGGGCGGTAGGAACCCTCCACTTT
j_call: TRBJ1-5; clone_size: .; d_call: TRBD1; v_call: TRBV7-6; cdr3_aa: CASSTGTGNQPQHF; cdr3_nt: TGTGCCAGCAGCACCGGGACAGGGAATCAGCCCCAGCATTTT
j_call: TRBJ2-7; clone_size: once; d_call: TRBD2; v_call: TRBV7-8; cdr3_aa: CASSWGLADSSYEQYF; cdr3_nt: TGTGCCAGCAGCTGGGGACTAGCGGATAGCTCCTACGAGCAGTACTTC
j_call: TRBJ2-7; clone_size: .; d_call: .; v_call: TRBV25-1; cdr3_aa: CASREGQGKNEQYF; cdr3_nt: TGTGCCAGCAGGGAGGGGCAGGGGAAAAACGAGCAGTACTTC
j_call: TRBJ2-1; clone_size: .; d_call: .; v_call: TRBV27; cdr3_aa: CASSLAGPSYNEQFF; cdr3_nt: TGTGCCAGCAGTTTGGCGGGACCCTCCTACAATGAGCAGTTCTTC
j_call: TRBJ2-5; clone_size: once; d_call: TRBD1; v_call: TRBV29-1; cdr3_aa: CSVDYDRDGIQETQYF; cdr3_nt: TGCAGCGTTGACTACGACAGGGATGGGATTCAAGAGACCCAGTACTTC
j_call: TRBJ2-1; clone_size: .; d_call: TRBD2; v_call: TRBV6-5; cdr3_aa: CASSYGGEDEQFF; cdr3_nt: TGTGCCAGCAGTTACGGGGGGGAGGATGAGCAGTTCTTC
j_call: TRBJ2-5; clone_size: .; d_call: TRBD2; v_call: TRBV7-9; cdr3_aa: CASTLLLAGQETQYF; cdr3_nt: TGTGCCAGCACCCTCTTACTAGCGGGACAAGAGACCCAGTACTTC
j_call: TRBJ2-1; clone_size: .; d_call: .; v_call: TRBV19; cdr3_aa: CASSLGQSSYNEQFF; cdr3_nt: TGTGCCAGTAGTCTCGGACAGAGCTCCTACAATGAGCAGTTCTTC
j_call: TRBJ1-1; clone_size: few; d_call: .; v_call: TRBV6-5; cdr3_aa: CATPGQANTEAFF; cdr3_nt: TGTGCCACCCCGGGACAAGCGAACACTGAAGCTTTCTTT
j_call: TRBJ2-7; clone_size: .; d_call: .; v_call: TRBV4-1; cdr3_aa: CASSLHQSHEQYF; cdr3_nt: TGCGCCAGCAGCCTTCACCAAAGTCACGAGCAGTACTTC
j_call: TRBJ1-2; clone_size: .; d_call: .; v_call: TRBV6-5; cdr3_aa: CASSLSLLPKFYGYTF; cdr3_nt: TGTGCCAGCAGTTTAAGTCTCCTCCCGAAATTCTATGGCTACACCTTC
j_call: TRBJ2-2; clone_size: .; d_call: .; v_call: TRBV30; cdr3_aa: CAWSVITGELFF; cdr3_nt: TGTGCCTGGAGTGTAATCACCGGGGAGCTGTTTTTT
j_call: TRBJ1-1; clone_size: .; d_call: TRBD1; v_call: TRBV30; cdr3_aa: CAWDPGQGKTEAFF; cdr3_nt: TGTGCCTGGGACCCGGGACAGGGTAAAACTGAAGCTTTCTTT
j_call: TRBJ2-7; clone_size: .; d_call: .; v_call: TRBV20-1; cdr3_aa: CSASRGLSYEQYF; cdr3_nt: TGCAGTGCTAGTAGGGGACTTTCCTACGAGCAGTACTTC
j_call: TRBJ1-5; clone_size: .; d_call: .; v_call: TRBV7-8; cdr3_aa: CASSLEGDGGGQPQHF; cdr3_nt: TGTGCCAGCAGCTTAGAAGGGGACGGAGGTGGACAGCCCCAGCATTTT
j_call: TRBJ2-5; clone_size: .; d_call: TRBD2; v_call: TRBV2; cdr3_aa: CASSVIAGAETQYF; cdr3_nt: TGTGCCAGCAGTGTTATAGCGGGGGCAGAGACCCAGTACTTC
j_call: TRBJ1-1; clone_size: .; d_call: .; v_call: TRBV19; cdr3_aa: CASSIPRQGNTEAFF; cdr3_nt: TGTGCCAGTAGTATCCCCCGTCAGGGTAACACTGAAGCTTTCTTT
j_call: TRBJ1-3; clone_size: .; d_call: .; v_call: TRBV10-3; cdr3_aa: CAISGQVTSGNTIYF; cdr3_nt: TGTGCCATCAGTGGACAGGTTACCTCTGGAAACACCATATATTTT
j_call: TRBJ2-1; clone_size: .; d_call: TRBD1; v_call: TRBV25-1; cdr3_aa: CASSESGGSYNEQFF; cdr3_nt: TGTGCCAGCAGTGAATCAGGGGGCTCCTACAATGAGCAGTTCTTC
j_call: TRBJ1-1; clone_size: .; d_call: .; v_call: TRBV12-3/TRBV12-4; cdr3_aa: CASSTLLETEAFF; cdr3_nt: TGTGCCAGCAGTACACTCCTAGAGACTGAAGCTTTCTTT
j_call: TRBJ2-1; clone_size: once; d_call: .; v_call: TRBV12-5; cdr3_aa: CASGFTSEQFF; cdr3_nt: TGTGCTAGTGGTTTCACTAGCGAGCAGTTCTTC
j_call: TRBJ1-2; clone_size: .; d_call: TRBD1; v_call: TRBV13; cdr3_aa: CASSHGTVENYGYTF; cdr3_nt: TGTGCCAGCAGCCACGGGACAGTTGAGAACTATGGCTACACCTTC
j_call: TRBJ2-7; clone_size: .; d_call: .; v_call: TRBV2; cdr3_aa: CASSEPPYEQYF; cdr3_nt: TGTGCCAGCAGTGAACCCCCCTACGAGCAGTACTTC
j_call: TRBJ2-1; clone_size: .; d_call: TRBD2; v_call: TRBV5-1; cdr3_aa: CASSSAGAYNEQFF; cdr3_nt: TGCGCCAGCAGCTCAGCGGGAGCCTACAATGAGCAGTTCTTC
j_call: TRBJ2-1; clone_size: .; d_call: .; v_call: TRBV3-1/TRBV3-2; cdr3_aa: CASSPGDNEQFF; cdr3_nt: TGTGCCAGCAGCCCCGGAGACAATGAGCAGTTCTTC
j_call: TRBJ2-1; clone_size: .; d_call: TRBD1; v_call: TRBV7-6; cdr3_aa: CASSSGTGGYNEQFF; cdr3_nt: TGTGCCAGCAGCTCCGGGACAGGGGGTTACAATGAGCAGTTCTTC
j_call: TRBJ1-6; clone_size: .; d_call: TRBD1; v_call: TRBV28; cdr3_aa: CASSFGTGGSPLHF; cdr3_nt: TGTGCCAGCAGTTTCGGGACAGGGGGTTCACCCCTCCACTTT
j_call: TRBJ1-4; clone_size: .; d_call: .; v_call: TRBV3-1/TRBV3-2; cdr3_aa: CASSQDQGSPTNEKLFF; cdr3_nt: TGTGCCAGCAGCCAAGACCAGGGAAGTCCCACTAATGAAAAACTGTTTTTT
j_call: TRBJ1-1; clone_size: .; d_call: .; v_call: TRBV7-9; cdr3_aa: CASSLDRNTEAFF; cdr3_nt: TGTGCCAGCAGCTTAGATAGGAACACTGAAGCTTTCTTT